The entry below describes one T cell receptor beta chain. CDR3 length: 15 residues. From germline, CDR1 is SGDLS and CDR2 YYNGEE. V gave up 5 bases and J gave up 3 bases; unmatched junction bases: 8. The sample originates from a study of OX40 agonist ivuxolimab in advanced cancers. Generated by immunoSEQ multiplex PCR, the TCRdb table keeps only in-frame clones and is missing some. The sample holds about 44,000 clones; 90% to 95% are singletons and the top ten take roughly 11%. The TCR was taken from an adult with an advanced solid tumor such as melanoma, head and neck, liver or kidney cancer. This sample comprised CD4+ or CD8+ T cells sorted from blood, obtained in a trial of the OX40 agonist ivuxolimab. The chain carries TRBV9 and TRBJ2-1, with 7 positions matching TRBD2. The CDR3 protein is CASSVGGEGYNEQFF. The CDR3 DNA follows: TGTGCCAGCAGTGTCGGAGGGGAGGGCTACAATGAGCAGTTCTTC. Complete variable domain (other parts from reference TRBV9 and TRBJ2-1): DSGVTQTPKHLITATGQRVTLRCSPRSGDLSVYWYQQSLDQGLQFLIQYYNGEERAKGNILERFSAQQFPDLHSELNLSSLELGDSALYFCASSVGGEGYNEQFFGPGTRLTVL.